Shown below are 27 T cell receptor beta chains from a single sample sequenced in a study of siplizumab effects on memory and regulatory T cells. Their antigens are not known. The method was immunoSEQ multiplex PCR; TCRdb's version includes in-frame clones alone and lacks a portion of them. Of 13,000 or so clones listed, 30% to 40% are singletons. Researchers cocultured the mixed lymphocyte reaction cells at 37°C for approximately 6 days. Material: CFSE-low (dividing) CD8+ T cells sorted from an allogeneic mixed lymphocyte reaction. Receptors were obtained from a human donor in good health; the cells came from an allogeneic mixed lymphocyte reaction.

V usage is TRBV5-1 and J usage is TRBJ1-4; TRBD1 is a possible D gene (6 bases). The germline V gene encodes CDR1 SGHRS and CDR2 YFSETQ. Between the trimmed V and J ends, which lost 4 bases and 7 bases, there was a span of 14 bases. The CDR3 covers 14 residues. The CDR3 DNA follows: TGCGCCAGCAGCAACAGGGCGCAGGGTGAAAAACTGTTTTTT. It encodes CASSNRAQGEKLFF.

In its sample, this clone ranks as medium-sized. CDR3 sequence: CASSPGQGELYEQYF. Written as DNA, the CDR3 is TGTGCCAGTAGCCCGGGACAGGGGGAACTCTACGAGCAGTACTTC. The J gene is TRBJ2-7, the V gene TRBV19; 11 bases match TRBD1. Germline V gene sequence: CDR1 LNHDA, CDR2 SQIVND (reference sequence). The CDR3 runs to 15 residues. V was clipped by 6 bases and J by 3 bases; unmatched bases: 7.

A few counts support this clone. The CDR3 loop is CASSSGRVLTGELFF. The CDR3 region has the DNA TGTGCCAGCAGCTCGGGCCGGGTTCTCACCGGGGAGCTGTTTTTT. The J gene is TRBJ2-2, the V gene TRBV7-2; no clear D. Germline CDR1 is SGHTA and CDR2 is FQGNSA. This CDR3 contains 15 residues. V was pared by 4 bases and J by 4 bases, with 13 bases between.

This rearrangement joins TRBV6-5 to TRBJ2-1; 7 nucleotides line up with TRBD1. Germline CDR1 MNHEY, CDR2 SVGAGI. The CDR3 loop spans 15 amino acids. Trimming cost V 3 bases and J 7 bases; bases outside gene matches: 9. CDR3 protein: CASSYGQGVVNEQFF. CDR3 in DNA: TGTGCCAGCAGTTATGGCCAGGGGGTAGTGAATGAGCAGTTCTTC.

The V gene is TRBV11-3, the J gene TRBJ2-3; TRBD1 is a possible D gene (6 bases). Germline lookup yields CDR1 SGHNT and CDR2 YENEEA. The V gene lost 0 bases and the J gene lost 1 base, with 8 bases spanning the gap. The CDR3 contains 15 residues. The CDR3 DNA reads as TGTGCCAGCAGCTTAGAGGGGGCCCGCACAGATACGCAGTATTTT. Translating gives CASSLEGARTDTQYF. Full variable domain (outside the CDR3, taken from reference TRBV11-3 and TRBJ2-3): EAGVVQSPRYKIIEKKQPVAFWCNPISGHNTLYWYLQNLGQGPELLIRYENEEAVDDSQLPKDRFSAERLKGVDSTLKIQPAELGDSAVYLCASSLEGARTDTQYFGPGTRLTVL.

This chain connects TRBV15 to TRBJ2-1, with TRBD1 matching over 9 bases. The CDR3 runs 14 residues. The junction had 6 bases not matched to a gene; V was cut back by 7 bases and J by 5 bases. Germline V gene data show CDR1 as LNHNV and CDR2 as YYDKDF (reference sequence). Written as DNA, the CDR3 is TGTGCCACCACCGTTGGGGACAGGGACAATGAGCAGTTCTTC. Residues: CATTVGDRDNEQFF.

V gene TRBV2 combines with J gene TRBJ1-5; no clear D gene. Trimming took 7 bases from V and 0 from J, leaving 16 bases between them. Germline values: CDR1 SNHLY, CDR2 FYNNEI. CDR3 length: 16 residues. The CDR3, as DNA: TGTGCCAGCACCCCTGTGGCAGTAGCTAGCAATCAGCCCCAGCATTTT. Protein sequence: CASTPVAVASNQPQHF. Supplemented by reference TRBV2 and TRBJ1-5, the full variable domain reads EPEVTQTPSHQVTQMGQEVILRCVPISNHLYFYWYRQILGQKVEFLVSFYNNEISEKSEIFDDQFSVERPDGSNFTLKIRSTKLEDSAMYFCASTPVAVASNQPQHFGDGTRLSIL.

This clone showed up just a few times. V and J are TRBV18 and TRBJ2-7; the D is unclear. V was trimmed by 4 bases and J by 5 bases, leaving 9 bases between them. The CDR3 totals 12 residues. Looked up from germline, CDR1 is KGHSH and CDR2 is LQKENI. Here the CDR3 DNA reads TGTGCCAGCTCACTAGGATATAACGAGCAGTACTTC. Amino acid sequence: CASSLGYNEQYF.

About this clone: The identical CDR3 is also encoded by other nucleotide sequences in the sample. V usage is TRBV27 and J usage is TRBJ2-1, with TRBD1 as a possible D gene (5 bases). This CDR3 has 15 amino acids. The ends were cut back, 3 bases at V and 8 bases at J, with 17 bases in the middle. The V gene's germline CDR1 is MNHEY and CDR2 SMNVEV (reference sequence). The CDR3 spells CASSFRGAGSHEQFF. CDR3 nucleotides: TGTGCCAGCAGTTTTAGGGGTGCAGGTTCCCATGAGCAGTTCTTC.

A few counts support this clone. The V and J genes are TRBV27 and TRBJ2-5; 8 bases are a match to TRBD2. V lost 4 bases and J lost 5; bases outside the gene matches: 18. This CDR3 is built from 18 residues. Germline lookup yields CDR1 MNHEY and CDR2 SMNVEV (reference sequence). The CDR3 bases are TGTGCCAGCAGTTCACTATTTCCCGCTAGCGGGTTAAAGGAGACCCAGTACTTC. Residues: CASSSLFPASGLKETQYF.

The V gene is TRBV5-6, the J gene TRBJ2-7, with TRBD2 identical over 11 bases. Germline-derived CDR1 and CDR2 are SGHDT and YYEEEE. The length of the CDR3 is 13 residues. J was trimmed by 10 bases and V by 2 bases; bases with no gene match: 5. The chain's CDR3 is CASSFGTSGGQYF. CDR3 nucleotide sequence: TGTGCCAGCAGCTTTGGAACTAGCGGGGGCCAGTACTTC.

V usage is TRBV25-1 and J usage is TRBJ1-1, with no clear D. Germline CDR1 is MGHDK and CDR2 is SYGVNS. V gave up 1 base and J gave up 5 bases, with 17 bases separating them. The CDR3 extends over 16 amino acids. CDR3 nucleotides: TGTGCCAGCAGTGAATGGCGGCTGGGTGAAGGGACTGAAGCTTTCTTT. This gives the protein CASSEWRLGEGTEAFF.

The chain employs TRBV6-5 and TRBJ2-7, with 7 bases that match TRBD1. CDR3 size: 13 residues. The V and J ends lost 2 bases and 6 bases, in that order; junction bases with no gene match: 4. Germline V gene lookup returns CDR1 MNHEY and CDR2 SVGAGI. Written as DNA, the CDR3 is TGTGCCAGCAGTTACACCCGACAGGGCGAGCAGTACTTC. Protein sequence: CASSYTRQGEQYF.

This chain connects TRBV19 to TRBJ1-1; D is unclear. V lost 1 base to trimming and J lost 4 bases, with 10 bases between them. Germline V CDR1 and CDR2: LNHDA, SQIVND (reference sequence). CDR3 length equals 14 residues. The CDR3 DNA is TGTGCCAGTAGTATAGCAGGTGACTCCACTGAAGCTTTCTTT. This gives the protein CASSIAGDSTEAFF.

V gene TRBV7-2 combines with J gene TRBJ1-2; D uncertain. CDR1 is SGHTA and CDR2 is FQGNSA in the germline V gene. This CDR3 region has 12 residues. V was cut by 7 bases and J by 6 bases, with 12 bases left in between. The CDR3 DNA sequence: TGTGCCAGCACCGAGGGAAAGAATGGCTACACCTTC. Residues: CASTEGKNGYTF.

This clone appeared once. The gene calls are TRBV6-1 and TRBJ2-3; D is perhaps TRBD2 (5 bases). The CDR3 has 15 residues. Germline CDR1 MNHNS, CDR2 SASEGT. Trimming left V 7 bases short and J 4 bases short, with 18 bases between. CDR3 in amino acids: CASIRWTPFADTQYF. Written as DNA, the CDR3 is TGTGCCAGCATTCGGTGGACTCCTTTCGCAGATACGCAGTATTTT.

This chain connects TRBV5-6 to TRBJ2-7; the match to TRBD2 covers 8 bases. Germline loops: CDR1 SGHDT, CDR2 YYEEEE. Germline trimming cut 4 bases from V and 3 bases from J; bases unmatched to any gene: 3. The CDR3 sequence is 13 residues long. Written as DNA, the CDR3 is TGTGCCAGCAGCGCAGGGACTAGCTACGAGCAGTACTTC. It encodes CASSAGTSYEQYF.

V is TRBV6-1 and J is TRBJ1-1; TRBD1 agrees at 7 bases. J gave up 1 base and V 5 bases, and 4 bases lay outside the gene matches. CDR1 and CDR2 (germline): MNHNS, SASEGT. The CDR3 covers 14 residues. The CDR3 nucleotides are TGTGCCAGCAGTAGGACAGGAGGGAACACTGAAGCTTTCTTT. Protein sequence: CASSRTGGNTEAFF.

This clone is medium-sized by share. The DNA of the CDR3 is TGCGCCAGCAGCCAAACTCAAGTCGGGGAGCTGTTTTTT. Translation: CASSQTQVGELFF. J is TRBJ2-2 and V is TRBV4-1; no firm D call. V was trimmed by 2 bases and J by 7 bases, leaving 8 bases between them. From germline, CDR1 is MGHRA and CDR2 YSYEKL. This CDR3 contains 13 residues.

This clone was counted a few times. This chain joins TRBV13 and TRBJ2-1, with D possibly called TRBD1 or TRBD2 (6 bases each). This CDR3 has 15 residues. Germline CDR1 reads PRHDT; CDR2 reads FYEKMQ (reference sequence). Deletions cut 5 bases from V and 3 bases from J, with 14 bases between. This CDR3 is CASSPYGGGYNEQFF. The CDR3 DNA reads TGTGCCAGCAGCCCGTACGGAGGGGGCTACAATGAGCAGTTCTTC.

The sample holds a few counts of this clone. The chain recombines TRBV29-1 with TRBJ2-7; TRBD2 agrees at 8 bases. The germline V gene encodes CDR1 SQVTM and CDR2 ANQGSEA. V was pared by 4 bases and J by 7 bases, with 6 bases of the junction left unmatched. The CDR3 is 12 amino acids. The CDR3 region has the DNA TGCAGCGTTGCCGGGGGGGTAGGGGAGCAGTACTTC. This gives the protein CSVAGGVGEQYF.

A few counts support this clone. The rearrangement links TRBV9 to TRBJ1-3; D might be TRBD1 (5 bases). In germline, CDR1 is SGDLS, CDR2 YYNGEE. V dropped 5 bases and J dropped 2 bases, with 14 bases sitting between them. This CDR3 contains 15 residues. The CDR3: CASREGSGPGNTIYF. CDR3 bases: TGTGCCAGCAGAGAGGGGAGCGGCCCTGGAAACACCATATATTTT. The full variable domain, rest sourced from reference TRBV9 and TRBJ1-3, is DSGVTQTPKHLITATGQRVTLRCSPRSGDLSVYWYQQSLDQGLQFLIQYYNGEERAKGNILERFSAQQFPDLHSELNLSSLELGDSALYFCASREGSGPGNTIYFGEGSWLTVV.

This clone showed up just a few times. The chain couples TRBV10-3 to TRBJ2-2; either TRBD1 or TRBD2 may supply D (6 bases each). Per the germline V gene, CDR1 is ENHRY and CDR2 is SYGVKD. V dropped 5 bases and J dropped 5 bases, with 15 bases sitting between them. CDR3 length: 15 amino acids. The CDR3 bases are TGTGCCATCAGTCCCCTTCGGGGGCAAACCGGGGAGCTGTTTTTT. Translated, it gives CAISPLRGQTGELFF.

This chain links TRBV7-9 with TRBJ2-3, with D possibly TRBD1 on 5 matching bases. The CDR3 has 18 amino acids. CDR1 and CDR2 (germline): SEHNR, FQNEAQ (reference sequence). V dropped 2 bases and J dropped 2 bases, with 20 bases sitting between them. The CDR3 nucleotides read TGTGCCAGCAGCTTAAATCATTTTAGACAGAGAGACACAGATACGCAGTATTTT. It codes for CASSLNHFRQRDTDTQYF.

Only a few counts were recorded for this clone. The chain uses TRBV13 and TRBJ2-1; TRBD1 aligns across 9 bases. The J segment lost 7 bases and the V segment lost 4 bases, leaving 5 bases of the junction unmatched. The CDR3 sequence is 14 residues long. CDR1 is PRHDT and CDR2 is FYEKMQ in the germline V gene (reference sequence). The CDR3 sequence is CASSSGTGLNEQFF. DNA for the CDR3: TGTGCCAGCAGCTCCGGGACAGGGCTTAATGAGCAGTTCTTC.

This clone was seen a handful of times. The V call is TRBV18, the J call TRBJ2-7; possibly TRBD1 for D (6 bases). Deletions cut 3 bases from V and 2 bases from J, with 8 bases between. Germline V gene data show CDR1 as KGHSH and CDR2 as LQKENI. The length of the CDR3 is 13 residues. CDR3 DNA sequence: TGTGCCAGCTCACCGACAGGAGCCTACGAGCAGTACTTC. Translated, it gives CASSPTGAYEQYF. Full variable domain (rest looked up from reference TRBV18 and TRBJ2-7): NAGVMQNPRHLVRRRGQEARLRCSPMKGHSHVYWYRQLPEEGLKFMVYLQKENIIDESGMPKERFSAEFPKEGPSILRIQQVVRGDSAAYFCASSPTGAYEQYFGPGTRLTVT.

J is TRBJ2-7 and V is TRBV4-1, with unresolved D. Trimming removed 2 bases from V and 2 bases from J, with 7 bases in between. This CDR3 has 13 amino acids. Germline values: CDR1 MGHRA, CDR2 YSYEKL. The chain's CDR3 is CASSQLTTYEQYF. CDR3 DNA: TGCGCCAGCAGCCAACTCACTACCTACGAGCAGTACTTC.